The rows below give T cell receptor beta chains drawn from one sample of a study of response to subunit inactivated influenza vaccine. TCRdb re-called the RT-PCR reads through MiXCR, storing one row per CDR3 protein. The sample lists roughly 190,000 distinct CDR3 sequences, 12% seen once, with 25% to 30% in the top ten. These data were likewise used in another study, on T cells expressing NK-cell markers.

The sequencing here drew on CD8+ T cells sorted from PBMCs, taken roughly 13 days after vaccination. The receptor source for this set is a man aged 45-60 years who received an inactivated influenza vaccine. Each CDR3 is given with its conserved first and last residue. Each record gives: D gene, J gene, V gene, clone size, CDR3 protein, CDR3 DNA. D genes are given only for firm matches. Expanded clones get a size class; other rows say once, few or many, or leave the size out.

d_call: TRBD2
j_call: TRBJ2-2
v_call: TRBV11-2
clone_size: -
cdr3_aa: CASSYIAGGPFGELFF
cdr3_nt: TGTGCCAGCAGCTACATAGCGGGAGGGCCGTTCGGGGAGCTGTTTTTT

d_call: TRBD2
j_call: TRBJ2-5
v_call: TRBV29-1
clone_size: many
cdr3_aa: CSVASAGLKETQYF
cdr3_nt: TGCAGCGTTGCGTCAGCGGGGCTCAAAGAGACCCAGTACTTC

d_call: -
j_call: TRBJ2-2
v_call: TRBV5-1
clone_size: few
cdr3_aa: CASSLVSGPGELFF
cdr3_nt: TGCGCCAGCAGCCTGGTTTCCGGCCCCGGGGAGCTGTTTTTT

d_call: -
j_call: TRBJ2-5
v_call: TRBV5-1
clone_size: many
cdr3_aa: CASSPRILEETQYF
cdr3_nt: TGCGCCAGCAGCCCCCGAATTCTGGAAGAGACCCAGTACTTC

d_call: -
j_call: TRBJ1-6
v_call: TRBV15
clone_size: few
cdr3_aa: CATSRTLQGYNSPLHF
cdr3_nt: TGTGCCACCAGCAGAACTTTACAGGGTTATAATTCACCCCTCCACTTT

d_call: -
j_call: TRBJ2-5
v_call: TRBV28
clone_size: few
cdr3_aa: CATGPGGRSQETQYF
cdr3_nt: TGTGCCACCGGACCCGGAGGCCGTTCCCAAGAGACCCAGTACTTC

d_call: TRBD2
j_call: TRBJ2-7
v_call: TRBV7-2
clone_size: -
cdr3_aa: CASSFGGSFYEQYF
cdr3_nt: TGTGCCAGCAGCTTCGGCGGGAGTTTTTACGAGCAGTACTTC

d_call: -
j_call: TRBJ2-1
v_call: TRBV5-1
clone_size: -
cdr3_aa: CASSLLARGLIYNEQFF
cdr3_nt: TGCGCCAGCAGCTTGTTGGCCAGGGGCTTGATCTACAATGAGCAGTTCTTC

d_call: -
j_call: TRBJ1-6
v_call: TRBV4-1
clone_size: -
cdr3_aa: CASSPLLGRPNSPLHF
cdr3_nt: TGCGCCAGCAGCCCGCTCCTTGGACGGCCTAATTCACCCCTCCACTTT

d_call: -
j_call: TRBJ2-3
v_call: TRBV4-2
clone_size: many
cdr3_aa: CASSQDGDASDTQYF
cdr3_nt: TGTGCCAGCAGCCAAGATGGGGACGCATCAGATACGCAGTATTTT

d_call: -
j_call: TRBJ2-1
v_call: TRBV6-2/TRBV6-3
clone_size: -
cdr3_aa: CASSYSTVGYNEQFF
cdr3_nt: TGTGCCAGCAGTTACTCGACAGTAGGCTACAATGAGCAGTTCTTC

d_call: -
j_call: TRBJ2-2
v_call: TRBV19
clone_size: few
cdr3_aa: CAGRLAGELFF
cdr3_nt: TGTGCCGGCCGACTAGCCGGGGAGCTGTTTTTT

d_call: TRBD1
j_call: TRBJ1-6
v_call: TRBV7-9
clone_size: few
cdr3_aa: CASSFRQGVDSPLHF
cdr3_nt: TGTGCCAGCAGCTTCAGACAGGGGGTCGATTCACCCCTCCACTTT

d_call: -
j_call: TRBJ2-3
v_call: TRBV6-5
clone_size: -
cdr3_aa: CASSYAGTDTQYF
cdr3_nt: TGTGCCAGCAGTTACGCAGGAACAGATACGCAGTATTTT

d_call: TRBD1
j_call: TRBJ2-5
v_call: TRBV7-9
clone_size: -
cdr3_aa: CASTRTGQETQYF
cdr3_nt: TGTGCCAGCACCCGGACAGGGCAAGAGACCCAGTACTTC

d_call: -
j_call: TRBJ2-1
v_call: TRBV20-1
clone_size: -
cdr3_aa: CSARDRDSYNEQFF
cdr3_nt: TGCAGTGCTAGAGACAGGGACTCCTACAATGAGCAGTTCTTC

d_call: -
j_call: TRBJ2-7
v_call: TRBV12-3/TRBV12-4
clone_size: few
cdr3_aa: CASSLIAVPPEGYEQYF
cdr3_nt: TGTGCCAGCAGTTTAATCGCCGTCCCCCCGGAAGGCTACGAGCAGTACTTC

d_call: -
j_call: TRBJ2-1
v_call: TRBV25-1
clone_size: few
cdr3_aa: CASSVYPRGGEQFF
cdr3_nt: TGTGCCAGCAGTGTCTATCCCAGGGGCGGTGAGCAGTTCTTC

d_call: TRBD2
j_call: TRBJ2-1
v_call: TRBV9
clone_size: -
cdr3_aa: CASSASGVSYNEQFF
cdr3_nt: TGTGCCAGCAGCGCTAGCGGAGTCTCCTACAATGAGCAGTTCTTC

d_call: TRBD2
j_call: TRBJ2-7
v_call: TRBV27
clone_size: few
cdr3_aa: CASSLSISGGSYEQYF
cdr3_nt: TGTGCCAGCAGTTTATCGATCAGCGGGGGATCCTACGAGCAGTACTTC

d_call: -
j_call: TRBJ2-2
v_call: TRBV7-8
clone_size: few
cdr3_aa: CASSLAQGGGPSGELFF
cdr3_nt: TGTGCCAGCAGCTTAGCGCAGGGCGGGGGCCCCTCCGGGGAGCTGTTTTTT